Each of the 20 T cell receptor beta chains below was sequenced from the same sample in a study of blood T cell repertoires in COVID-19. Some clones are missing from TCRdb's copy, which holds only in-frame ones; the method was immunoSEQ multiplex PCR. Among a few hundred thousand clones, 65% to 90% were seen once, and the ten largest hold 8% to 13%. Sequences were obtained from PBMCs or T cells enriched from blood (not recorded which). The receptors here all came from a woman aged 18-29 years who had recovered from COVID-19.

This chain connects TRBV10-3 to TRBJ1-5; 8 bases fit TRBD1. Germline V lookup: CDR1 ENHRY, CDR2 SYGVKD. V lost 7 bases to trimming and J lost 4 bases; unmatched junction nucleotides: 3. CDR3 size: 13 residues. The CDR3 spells CAITRGPNQPQHF. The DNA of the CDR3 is TGTGCCATCACCAGGGGGCCGAATCAGCCCCAGCATTTT.

The CDR3: CASSSGGRIDTQYF. Here the CDR3 DNA reads TGCGCCAGCAGCTCGGGCGGGAGGATAGATACGCAGTATTTT. The J gene is TRBJ2-3, the V gene TRBV5-1; 8 bases are a match to TRBD2. CDR1 and CDR2 (germline): SGHRS, YFSETQ. The CDR3 has 14 amino acids. With 3 bases clipped from V and 5 bases from J, the junction kept 5 bases outside the gene matches.

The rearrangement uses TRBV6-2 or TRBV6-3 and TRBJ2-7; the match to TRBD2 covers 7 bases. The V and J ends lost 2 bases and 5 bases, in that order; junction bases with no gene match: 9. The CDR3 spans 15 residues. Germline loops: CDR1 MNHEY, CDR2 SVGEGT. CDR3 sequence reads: CASSYDATGGNEQYF. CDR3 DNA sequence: TGTGCCAGCAGTTACGATGCGACGGGAGGAAACGAGCAGTACTTC.

CDR3 nucleotide sequence: TGTGCCAGCCGCGGGACTAGCGGGATCCTTGAGCAGTTCTTC. It codes for CASRGTSGILEQFF. J is TRBJ2-1 and V is TRBV28; 13 bases align to TRBD2. The CDR3 totals 14 residues. The germline V gene encodes CDR1 MDHEN and CDR2 SYDVKM. The V and J ends lost 8 bases and 9 bases, in that order; junction bases with no gene match: 7.

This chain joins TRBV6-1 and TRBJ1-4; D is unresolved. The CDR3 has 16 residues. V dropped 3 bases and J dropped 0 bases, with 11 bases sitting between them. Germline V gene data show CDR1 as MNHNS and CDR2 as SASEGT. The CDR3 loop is CASSDRVPTTNEKLFF. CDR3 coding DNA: TGTGCCAGCAGTGACCGGGTTCCTACAACTAATGAAAAACTGTTTTTT.

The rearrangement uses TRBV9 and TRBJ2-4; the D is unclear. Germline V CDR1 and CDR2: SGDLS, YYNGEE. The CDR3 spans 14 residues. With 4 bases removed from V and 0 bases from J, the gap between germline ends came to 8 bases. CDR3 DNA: TGTGCCAGCAGCCCCTATTTAGCCAAAAACATTCAGTACTTC. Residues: CASSPYLAKNIQYF. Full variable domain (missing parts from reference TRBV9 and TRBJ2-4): DSGVTQTPKHLITATGQRVTLRCSPRSGDLSVYWYQQSLDQGLQFLIQYYNGEERAKGNILERFSAQQFPDLHSELNLSSLELGDSALYFCASSPYLAKNIQYFGAGTRLSVL.

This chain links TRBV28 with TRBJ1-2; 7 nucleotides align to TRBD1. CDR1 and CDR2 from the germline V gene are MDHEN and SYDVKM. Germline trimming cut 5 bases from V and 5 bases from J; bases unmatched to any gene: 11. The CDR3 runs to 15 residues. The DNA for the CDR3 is TGTGCCAGCAGTCCGACGACAGGGCATTGGTATGGCTACACCTTC. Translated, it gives CASSPTTGHWYGYTF.

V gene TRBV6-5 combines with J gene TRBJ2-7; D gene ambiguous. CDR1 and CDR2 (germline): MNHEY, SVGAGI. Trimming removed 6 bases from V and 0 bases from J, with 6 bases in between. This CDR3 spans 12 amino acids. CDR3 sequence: CASSSSSYEQYF. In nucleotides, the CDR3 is TGTGCCAGCAGCTCGAGCTCCTACGAGCAGTACTTC.

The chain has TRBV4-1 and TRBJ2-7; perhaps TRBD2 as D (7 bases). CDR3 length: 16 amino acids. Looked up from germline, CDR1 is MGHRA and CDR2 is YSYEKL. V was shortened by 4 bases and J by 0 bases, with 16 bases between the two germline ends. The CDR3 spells CASSPLGEGDSYEQYF. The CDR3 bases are TGCGCCAGCAGCCCCCTCGGGGAGGGGGACTCCTACGAGCAGTACTTC.

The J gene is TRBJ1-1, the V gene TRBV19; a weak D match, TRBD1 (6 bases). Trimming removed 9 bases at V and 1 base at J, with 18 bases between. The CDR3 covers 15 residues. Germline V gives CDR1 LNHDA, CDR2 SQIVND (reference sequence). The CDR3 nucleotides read TGTGCCAGCCATCAATGGACAGAAGGGAACACTGAAGCTTTCTTT. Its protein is CASHQWTEGNTEAFF.

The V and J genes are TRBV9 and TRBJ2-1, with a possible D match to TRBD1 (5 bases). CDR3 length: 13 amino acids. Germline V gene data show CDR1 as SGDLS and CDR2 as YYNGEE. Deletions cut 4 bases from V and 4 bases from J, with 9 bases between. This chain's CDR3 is CASSRQHYNEQFF. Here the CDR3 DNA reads TGTGCCAGCAGCAGACAGCATTACAATGAGCAGTTCTTC.

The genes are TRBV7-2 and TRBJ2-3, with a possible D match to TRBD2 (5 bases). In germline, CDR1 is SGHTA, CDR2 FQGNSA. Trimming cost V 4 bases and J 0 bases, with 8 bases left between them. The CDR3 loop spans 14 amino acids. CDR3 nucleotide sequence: TGTGCCAGCAGCTGGCGGGCTAGCACAGATACGCAGTATTTT. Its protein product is CASSWRASTDTQYF.

Here the CDR3 reads CASSPKQSGGPRYNEQFF. As DNA, the CDR3 is TGTGCCAGCAGTCCTAAGCAGTCGGGAGGTCCTAGATACAATGAGCAGTTCTTC. The chain carries TRBV25-1 and TRBJ2-1; the match to TRBD2 covers 7 bases. The V segment lost 5 bases and the J segment 4 bases; nucleotides outside the gene matches: 17. Germline V lookup: CDR1 MGHDK, CDR2 SYGVNS. The CDR3 loop spans 18 amino acids.

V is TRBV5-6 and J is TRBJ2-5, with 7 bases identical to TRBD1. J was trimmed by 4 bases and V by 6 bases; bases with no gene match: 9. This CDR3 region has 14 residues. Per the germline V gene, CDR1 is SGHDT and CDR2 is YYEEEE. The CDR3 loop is CASTKGACGETQYF. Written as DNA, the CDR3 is TGTGCCAGCACCAAGGGGGCGTGTGGAGAGACCCAGTACTTC.

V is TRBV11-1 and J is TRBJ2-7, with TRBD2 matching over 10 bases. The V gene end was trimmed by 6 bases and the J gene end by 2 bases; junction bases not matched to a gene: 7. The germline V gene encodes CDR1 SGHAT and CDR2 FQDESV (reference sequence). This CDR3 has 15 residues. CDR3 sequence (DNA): TGTGCCAGCAGTCTTCAGCGGGAGGGCACCTACGAGCAGTACTTC. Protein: CASSLQREGTYEQYF.

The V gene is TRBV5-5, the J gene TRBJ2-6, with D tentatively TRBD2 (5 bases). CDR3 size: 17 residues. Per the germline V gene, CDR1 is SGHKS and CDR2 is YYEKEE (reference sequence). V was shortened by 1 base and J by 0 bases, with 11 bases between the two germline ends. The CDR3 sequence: CASSLRQEDSGANVLTF. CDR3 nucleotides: TGTGCCAGCAGCTTGAGGCAGGAGGACTCTGGGGCCAACGTCCTGACTTTC.

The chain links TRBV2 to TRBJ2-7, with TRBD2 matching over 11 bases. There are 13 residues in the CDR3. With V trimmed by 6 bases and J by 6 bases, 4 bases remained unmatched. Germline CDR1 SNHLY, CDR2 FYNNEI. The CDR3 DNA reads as TGTGCCAGCAGGGTCCTAGCGGGGGGCGAGCAGTACTTC. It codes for CASRVLAGGEQYF.

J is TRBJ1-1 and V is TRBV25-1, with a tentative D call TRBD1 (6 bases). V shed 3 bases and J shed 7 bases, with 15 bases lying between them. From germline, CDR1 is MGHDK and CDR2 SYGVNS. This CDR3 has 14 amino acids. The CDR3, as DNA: TGTGCCAGCAGTGACCGCCGACAGGACTTTGAAGCTTTCTTT. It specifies CASSDRRQDFEAFF.

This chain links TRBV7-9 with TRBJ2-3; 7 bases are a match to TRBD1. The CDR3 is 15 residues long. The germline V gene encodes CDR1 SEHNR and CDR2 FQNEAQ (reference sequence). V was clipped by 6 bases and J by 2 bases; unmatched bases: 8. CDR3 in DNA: TGTGCCAGCAGTGGGCTACAGGGGTTCACAGATACGCAGTATTTT. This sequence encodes CASSGLQGFTDTQYF.

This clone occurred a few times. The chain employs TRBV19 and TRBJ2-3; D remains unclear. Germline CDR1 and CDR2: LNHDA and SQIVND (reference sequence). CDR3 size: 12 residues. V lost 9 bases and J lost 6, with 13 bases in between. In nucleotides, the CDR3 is TGTGCCAGCAGTCCCTCCCGGGATACGCAGTATTTT. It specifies CASSPSRDTQYF. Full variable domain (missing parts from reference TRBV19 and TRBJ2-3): DGGITQSPKYLFRKEGQNVTLSCEQNLNHDAMYWYRQDPGQGLRLIYYSQIVNDFQKGDIAEGYSVSREKKESFPLTVTSAQKNPTAFYLCASSPSRDTQYFGPGTRLTVL.